This TCR beta chain appears in the sequencing data of a study of shared clonotypes between healthy human individuals. This clone turned up a few times. Its antigen is currently unknown. General observations from the study: Generation probability values for non-shared clonotypes were lower than those for clonotypes shared by all four donors.

The table came from immunoSEQ multiplex PCR; TCRdb's copy has only in-frame clones and leaves some out. The repertoire holds over a million clones, with around 78% as singletons. The CDR3 runs to 12 residues. Per the germline V gene, CDR1 is SGDLS and CDR2 is YYNGEE. The germline V and J ends were trimmed by 5 bases and 4 bases, with 9 bases remaining between them. Sequenced input: memory CD4+ T cells from PBMCs. The subset denotes: CD45RA-negative fraction. The receptor's source is a man aged 18 to 29 in good health. Some clones in this sample may be carry-over from other donors' samples. The rearrangement joins TRBV9 to TRBJ2-5; D remains unclear. CDR3 sequence reads: CASRGVGETQYF. The CDR3 coding sequence is TGTGCCAGCAGAGGCGTGGGAGAGACCCAGTACTTC.